This passage covers 16 T cell receptor beta chains from one sample sequenced in a study of blood T cells in healthy people across ages. Primers used in a second PCR of about 6 to 11 cycles were a sample-barcoded 5' primer and a J-beta primer mix. TCRdb reprocessed the 5' RACE reads via MiXCR and lists one record per CDR3 protein. This sample has about 1,600,000 distinct CDR3 sequences, with roughly 45% found just once. Sequences were obtained from blood. The receptors were sampled from a woman aged 18-30 years in good health.

The chain employs TRBV6-6 and TRBJ2-7; 8 bases are a match to TRBD1. Trimming removed 6 bases from V and 2 bases from J; junction bases left unmatched: 9. The CDR3 is 15 residues long. Germline CDR1 MNHNY, CDR2 SVGAGI (reference sequence). CDR3 bases: TGTGCCAGCAGCGAGGGACAGGTAGGGCCCTACGAGCAGTACTTC. Amino acid sequence: CASSEGQVGPYEQYF.

This clonotype has at least ten counts. CDR3 loop: CSVEDSTDTQYF. DNA of the CDR3: TGCAGCGTTGAAGACAGCACAGATACGCAGTATTTT. The chain joins TRBV29-1 to TRBJ2-3; D is unclear. The V end lost 0 bases, the J end lost 0 bases, and 1 base lay between the germline ends. CDR3 length equals 12 residues. Germline CDR1 is SQVTM and CDR2 is ANQGSEA.

This clonotype turned up a few times. A much more abundant neighbour one base away suggests this may be a read error. The chain is built from TRBV9 and TRBJ2-5; no clear D gene. The J call may not be correct, given that the DNA end is closer to TRBJ2-1. Germline CDR1 reads SGDLS; CDR2 reads YYNGEE. The CDR3 has 14 amino acids. The CDR3 DNA sequence: TGTGCCAGCAGCGCCTTTTGGTCCCAAGAGACCCAGTTCTTC. Protein sequence: CASSAFWSQETQFF.

This chain joins TRBV6-1 and TRBJ2-7; D perhaps matches TRBD2 (5 bases). The germline V and J ends were trimmed by 7 bases and 3 bases, with 7 bases remaining between them. The germline V gene encodes CDR1 MNHNS and CDR2 SASEGT. This CDR3 contains 11 residues. The CDR3 DNA sequence: TGTGCCAGCACTGACTACTACGAGCAGTACTTC. Protein: CASTDYYEQYF.

The chain carries TRBV4-1 and TRBJ2-7, with 9 nucleotides matching TRBD2. The length of the CDR3 is 15 residues. J was trimmed by 4 bases and V by 3 bases; bases with no gene match: 7. Germline CDR1 MGHRA, CDR2 YSYEKL. The CDR3 bases are TGCGCCAGCAGCCAGGTAGCGGGGGTTTTGTACGAGCAGTACTTC. Protein sequence: CASSQVAGVLYEQYF.

This clonotype appeared a few times. V gene TRBV12-3 or TRBV12-4 combines with J gene TRBJ2-5; 9 bases line up with TRBD1. This CDR3 has 14 residues. V lost 5 bases, J lost 5 bases, and 6 bases stayed unmatched. The CDR3 DNA is TGTGCCAGCAGTACAGGGGGCAAGTGGGAGACCCAGTACTTC. Its translation is CASSTGGKWETQYF.

This clonotype has only a few counts. The chain has TRBV20-1 and TRBJ2-7; weak D call: TRBD2 (6 bases). This CDR3 is 13 amino acids long. Germline assignment: CDR1 DFQATT and CDR2 SNEGSKA (reference sequence). V was pared by 6 bases and J by 3 bases, with 15 bases between. DNA for the CDR3: TGCAGTGCCGGATCTAGCGAGGTCTACGAGCAGTACTTC. This sequence encodes CSAGSSEVYEQYF.

This clonotype was detected once. This chain connects TRBV2 to TRBJ1-1; TRBD1 might be the D (6 bases). The V gene's germline CDR1 is SNHLY and CDR2 FYNNEI. This CDR3 has 14 residues. V was pared by 6 bases and J by 0 bases, with 11 bases between. CDR3: CASSTGNMNTEAFF. The CDR3 coding sequence is TGTGCCAGCAGCACAGGGAACATGAACACTGAAGCTTTCTTT.

This clonotype was seen only once. The chain recombines TRBV12-3 or TRBV12-4 with TRBJ2-5; D gene ambiguous. The CDR3 contains 13 residues. V was trimmed by 3 bases and J by 11 bases, leaving 16 bases between them. CDR3 protein: CASSFKGVTEQYF. CDR3 DNA sequence: TGTGCCAGCAGTTTTAAAGGCGTAACTGAGCAGTACTTC.

The rearrangement links TRBV5-4 to TRBJ1-5; D is perhaps TRBD1 (6 bases). The CDR3 loop spans 16 amino acids. The ends were cut back, 0 bases at V and 0 bases at J, with 10 bases in the middle. The germline V gene has CDR1 SGHNT and CDR2 YYREEE (reference sequence). The CDR3 here is CASSLGGTNSNQPQHF. CDR3 DNA: TGTGCCAGCAGCTTGGGCGGGACAAATAGCAATCAGCCCCAGCATTTT.

This clonotype was picked up a small number of times. V and J are TRBV7-2 and TRBJ2-6, with D perhaps being TRBD1 or TRBD2 (6 bases each). Trimming pared 5 bases from V and 2 bases from J, leaving 10 bases between. Looked up from germline, CDR1 is SGHTA and CDR2 is FQGNSA. The CDR3 is made up of 15 amino acids. This chain's CDR3 is CASSPRGPGANVLTF. In DNA form, the CDR3 reads TGTGCCAGCAGCCCACGGGGGCCTGGGGCCAACGTCCTGACTTTC. The full variable domain, rest sourced from reference TRBV7-2 and TRBJ2-6, is GAGVSQSPSNKVTEKGKDVELRCDPISGHTALYWYRQSLGQGLEFLIYFQGNSAPDKSGLPSDRFSAERTGGSVSTLTIQRTQQEDSAVYLCASSPRGPGANVLTFGAGSRLTVL.

This sequence joins TRBV3-1 and TRBJ2-5; D might be TRBD2 (6 bases). Trimming took off 0 bases at V and 5 bases at J, with 13 bases between the two ends. This CDR3 is 15 amino acids long. The germline V gene encodes CDR1 LGHDT and CDR2 YNNKEL (reference sequence). The CDR3 spells CASSQERGASETQYF. The CDR3 DNA is TGTGCCAGCAGCCAAGAACGCGGGGCCTCGGAGACCCAGTACTTC.

The V and J genes are TRBV12-3 or TRBV12-4 and TRBJ2-3, with D unresolved. The CDR3 covers 13 residues. Deletions cut 3 bases from V and 5 bases from J, with 9 bases between. The CDR3 region is CASSFRHKDTQYF. The CDR3 DNA follows: TGTGCCAGCAGTTTCCGGCATAAAGATACGCAGTATTTT.

This clonotype was counted a few times. The rearrangement joins TRBV7-6 to TRBJ2-7; D tentatively reads TRBD1 or TRBD2 (6 bases each). V shed 5 bases and J shed 2 bases, with 13 bases lying between them. Per the germline V gene, CDR1 is SGHVS and CDR2 is FNYEAQ. The CDR3 has 14 residues. This CDR3 reads CASSHKGGAYEQYF. DNA for the CDR3: TGTGCCAGCAGCCATAAGGGGGGTGCCTACGAGCAGTACTTC.

The V and J genes are TRBV12-3 or TRBV12-4 and TRBJ1-1; D may be TRBD1 (5 bases). Trimming took 5 bases from V and 3 from J, leaving 10 bases between them. The CDR3 totals 13 residues. CDR3 region: CASSPGAYTEAFF. The CDR3 DNA reads as TGTGCCAGCAGTCCCGGGGCTTACACTGAAGCTTTCTTT.

This chain joins TRBV18 and TRBJ2-1, with 7 bases lining up with TRBD1. Germline lookup yields CDR1 KGHSH and CDR2 LQKENI. V gave up 0 bases and J gave up 4 bases; unmatched junction bases: 6. CDR3 length: 16 amino acids. In nucleotides, the CDR3 is TGTGCCAGCTCACCACCGGGACAGAATGCATACAATGAGCAGTTCTTC. The encoded protein is CASSPPGQNAYNEQFF.